This T cell receptor (beta chain) was identified in a study of cytomegalovirus exposure and HLA in healthy donors. PCR employed 60 Vbeta and 13 Jbeta primers. The protocol was immunoSEQ multiplex PCR, while the TCRdb copy is restricted to in-frame clones and leaves out a portion. The sample includes 65,000 or so clones, approximately 60% of them seen just once. The CDR3 has 14 amino acids. CDR1 is SGHVS and CDR2 is FNYEAQ in the germline V gene. V gave up 3 bases and J gave up 7 bases, with 15 bases separating them. The chain uses TRBV7-6 and TRBJ1-2; no clear D gene. This receptor was identified in a man aged 25 to 40 in good health and CMV-seronegative. The specimen was PBMCs. The CDR3: CASSFDAGRGGYTF. The CDR3 DNA reads as TGTGCCAGCAGCTTCGACGCCGGCCGGGGTGGCTACACCTTC.